Listed here are 21 T cell receptor beta chains from one sample, sequenced in a study of blood T cell repertoires in COVID-19. Profiled with immunoSEQ multiplex PCR; TCRdb holds only in-frame clones, not every one. The sample yields 70,000 to 100,000 clones, about 89% seen once. Sample: peripheral blood. Receptors originate from a man in his fifties with COVID-19, enrolled during active disease.

This chain connects TRBV7-9 to TRBJ1-4; possible D gene TRBD1, 6 bases. This CDR3 has 15 residues. Germline V gene data show CDR1 as SEHNR and CDR2 as FQNEAQ (reference sequence). V was clipped by 3 bases and J by 0 bases, with 8 bases between them. CDR3: CASSLDRTTNEKLFF. The CDR3 nucleotides read TGTGCCAGCAGCTTGGACAGAACAACTAATGAAAAACTGTTTTTT. The whole variable domain, remainder taken from reference TRBV7-9 and TRBJ1-4, is DTGVSQNPRHKITKRGQNVTFRCDPISEHNRLYWYRQTLGQGPEFLTYFQNEAQLEKSRLLSDRFSAERPKGSFSTLEIQRTEQGDSAMYLCASSLDRTTNEKLFFGSGTQLSVL.

The chain recombines TRBV11-2 with TRBJ1-3; tentatively, D is TRBD1 (6 bases). V was trimmed by 6 bases and J by 0 bases, leaving 33 bases between them. This CDR3 comprises 22 residues. Per the germline V gene, CDR1 is SGHAT and CDR2 is FQNNGV. The chain's CDR3 is CASSRGSLPGHRTQYSGNTIYF. The CDR3 DNA follows: TGTGCCAGCAGTCGTGGATCCCTACCGGGACACCGAACACAATACTCTGGAAACACCATATATTTT. The whole variable domain, remainder taken from reference TRBV11-2 and TRBJ1-3, is EAGVAQSPRYKIIEKRQSVAFWCNPISGHATLYWYQQILGQGPKLLIQFQNNGVVDDSQLPKDRFSAERLKGVDSTLKIQPAKLEDSAVYLCASSRGSLPGHRTQYSGNTIYFGEGSWLTVV.

J is TRBJ2-5 and V is TRBV6-2 or TRBV6-3, with TRBD2 identical over 15 bases. V lost 6 bases to trimming and J lost 7 bases; unmatched junction nucleotides: 6. The germline V gene encodes CDR1 MNHEY and CDR2 SVGEGT. CDR3 size: 15 residues. CDR3 DNA sequence: TGTGCCAGCAGCCGGACTAGCGGGGGGGCCGCGACCCAGTACTTC. It codes for CASSRTSGGAATQYF.

The chain links TRBV6-6 to TRBJ2-1, with 7 bases identical to TRBD2. CDR1 and CDR2 (germline): MNHNY, SVGAGI (reference sequence). V lost 5 bases and J lost 0; bases outside the gene matches: 7. This CDR3 is built from 16 residues. This CDR3 is CASSNARGDSYNEQFF. The CDR3, as DNA: TGTGCCAGCAGTAACGCCCGGGGGGACTCCTACAATGAGCAGTTCTTC.

The chain has TRBV10-2 and TRBJ1-2, with 8 nucleotides matching TRBD1. V shed 7 bases and J 3 bases; nucleotides not matched to a gene: 10. Germline V CDR1 and CDR2: WSHSY, SAAADI. CDR3 length: 15 residues. The CDR3 DNA is TGCGCCAGCAAAGGAGGACAGGGATGGGACTATGGCTACACCTTC. Translating it yields CASKGGQGWDYGYTF.

The V and J genes are TRBV4-1 and TRBJ2-5; TRBD1 might be the D (6 bases). V lost 0 bases and J lost 7, with 18 bases in between. Germline V gene lookup returns CDR1 MGHRA and CDR2 YSYEKL. The CDR3 contains 16 residues. The CDR3 DNA reads as TGCGCCAGCAGCCAAGAGGGTCCAGGGGAAGGAGTGACCCAGTACTTC. It translates to CASSQEGPGEGVTQYF.

V gene TRBV30 combines with J gene TRBJ2-2, with TRBD2 matching over 7 bases. Germline-derived CDR1 and CDR2 are GTSNPN and SVGIG (reference sequence). The CDR3 length is 14 residues. The V and J ends lost 7 bases and 2 bases, in that order; junction bases with no gene match: 7. DNA for the CDR3: TGTGCCTCCCCTGGCGGGGGTAACACCGGGGAGCTGTTTTTT. Its protein product is CASPGGGNTGELFF.

The rearrangement uses TRBV7-3 and TRBJ2-3; 8 positions match TRBD2. This CDR3 is 17 amino acids long. J lost 2 bases, V lost 0 bases, and 7 bases had no gene match. Germline V lookup: CDR1 SGHTA, CDR2 FQGTGA. The CDR3 region is CASSLTGSGTSTDTQYF. In DNA, the CDR3 is TGTGCCAGCAGCTTAACGGGTAGCGGGACCTCCACAGATACGCAGTATTTT.

The chain is built from TRBV9 and TRBJ2-1, with 7 bases identical to TRBD2. The CDR3 is made up of 14 amino acids. J gave up 4 bases and V 2 bases, and 3 bases lay outside the gene matches. CDR1 is SGDLS, CDR2 YYNGEE, per germline. CDR3 nucleotide sequence: TGTGCCAGCAGCGTCGGGGAGGGGTACAATGAGCAGTTCTTC. Its protein is CASSVGEGYNEQFF. The whole variable domain, remainder taken from reference TRBV9 and TRBJ2-1, is DSGVTQTPKHLITATGQRVTLRCSPRSGDLSVYWYQQSLDQGLQFLIQYYNGEERAKGNILERFSAQQFPDLHSELNLSSLELGDSALYFCASSVGEGYNEQFFGPGTRLTVL.

The V call is TRBV29-1, the J call TRBJ2-2; 7 positions match TRBD1. This CDR3 has 15 amino acids. V shed 7 bases and J 2 bases; nucleotides not matched to a gene: 10. Germline loops: CDR1 SQVTM, CDR2 ANQGSEA. The CDR3 region is CSATSGTANTGELFF. The CDR3 DNA follows: TGCAGCGCAACTTCCGGGACAGCCAACACCGGGGAGCTGTTTTTT.

V gene TRBV27 combines with J gene TRBJ2-5; 8 positions match TRBD2. The CDR3 length is 12 residues. Germline CDR1 reads MNHEY; CDR2 reads SMNVEV (reference sequence). J was trimmed by 5 bases and V by 11 bases; bases with no gene match: 7. The CDR3 DNA follows: TGTGCCGGCCCCGGGAGGGAGGAGACCCAGTACTTC. Amino acid sequence: CAGPGREETQYF.

V is TRBV28 and J is TRBJ2-3; 14 bases are shared with TRBD2. From germline, CDR1 is MDHEN and CDR2 SYDVKM. Germline trimming cut 6 bases from V and 4 bases from J; bases unmatched to any gene: 3. This CDR3 is 15 amino acids long. CDR3 sequence reads: CASRTSGGASDTQYF. CDR3 bases: TGTGCCAGCAGGACTAGCGGGGGGGCATCAGATACGCAGTATTTT.

The V and J genes are TRBV5-4 and TRBJ1-1; the D gene is possibly TRBD1 (5 bases). Germline loops: CDR1 SGHNT, CDR2 YYREEE (reference sequence). The CDR3 length is 14 residues. Trimming took off 4 bases at V and 1 base at J, with 11 bases between the two ends. CDR3 residues: CASSPPGGNTEAFF. The CDR3 nucleotides read TGTGCCAGCAGCCCCCCCGGGGGGAACACTGAAGCTTTCTTT. Filled out from reference TRBV5-4 and TRBJ1-1, the complete variable domain reads ETGVTQSPTHLIKTRGQQVTLRCSSQSGHNTVSWYQQALGQGPQFIFQYYREEENGRGNFPPRFSGLQFPNYSSELNVNALELDDSALYLCASSPPGGNTEAFFGQGTRLTVV.

The rearrangement joins TRBV6-5 to TRBJ1-2; D is undetermined. The length of the CDR3 is 14 residues. V shed 4 bases and J shed 1 base, with 10 bases lying between them. From germline, CDR1 is MNHEY and CDR2 SVGAGI. In nucleotides, the CDR3 is TGTGCCAGCAGTTCTTCAGGAAATAACTATGGCTACACCTTC. It translates to CASSSSGNNYGYTF.

The CDR3 DNA is TGCGCCAGCAGCTTTGGGGGCTCGCAAGCTTTCTTT. It yields the protein CASSFGGSQAFF. V gene TRBV5-1 combines with J gene TRBJ1-1; TRBD1 is a possible D gene (6 bases). The germline V and J ends were trimmed by 2 bases and 9 bases, with 11 bases remaining between them. This CDR3 contains 12 residues. Looked up from germline, CDR1 is SGHRS and CDR2 is YFSETQ.

The sample holds a few counts of this clone. In nucleotides, the CDR3 is TGTGCCATCAGTGACCGTAGCGGGGGGGCCACAGATACGCAGTATTTT. It translates to CAISDRSGGATDTQYF. The chain carries TRBV10-3 and TRBJ2-3, with 11 nucleotides matching TRBD2. V lost 3 bases, J lost 2 bases, and 4 bases stayed unmatched. CDR3 length equals 16 residues. Germline CDR1 is ENHRY and CDR2 is SYGVKD.

V and J are TRBV27 and TRBJ2-7; the D gene is possibly TRBD1 (5 bases). CDR3 length: 15 amino acids. Trimming cost V 1 base and J 0 bases, with 10 bases left between them. Germline CDR1 reads MNHEY; CDR2 reads SMNVEV (reference sequence). CDR3 DNA sequence: TGTGCCAGCAGTTTATGGCAGGGCGGCTCCTACGAGCAGTACTTC. It codes for CASSLWQGGSYEQYF.

The chain carries TRBV9 and TRBJ1-6; tentative D call: TRBD1 (6 bases). The length of the CDR3 is 15 residues. Germline lookup yields CDR1 SGDLS and CDR2 YYNGEE. Between the trimmed V and J ends, which lost 5 bases and 0 bases, there was a span of 9 bases. Here the CDR3 DNA reads TGTGCCAGCAGGGAAGGGGGCTCCTATAATTCACCCCTCCACTTT. It specifies CASREGGSYNSPLHF. The variable domain in full, completed from reference TRBV9 and TRBJ1-6, reads DSGVTQTPKHLITATGQRVTLRCSPRSGDLSVYWYQQSLDQGLQFLIQYYNGEERAKGNILERFSAQQFPDLHSELNLSSLELGDSALYFCASREGGSYNSPLHFGNGTRLTVT.

The CDR3: CASSIKRGGSYNEQFF. CDR3 sequence (DNA): TGTGCCAGCAGTATCAAGCGGGGGGGGTCCTACAATGAGCAGTTCTTC. The rearrangement joins TRBV6-2 or TRBV6-3 to TRBJ2-1; 10 positions match TRBD2. The CDR3 runs 16 residues. Trimming removed 5 bases from V and 1 base from J; junction bases left unmatched: 5. Germline loops: CDR1 MNHEY, CDR2 SVGEGT.

This clone has only a few counts. This chain connects TRBV6-6 to TRBJ2-3, with D hard to call. Germline values: CDR1 MNHNY, CDR2 SVGAGI (reference sequence). Trimming took 1 base from V and 1 from J, leaving 12 bases between them. This CDR3 comprises 16 residues. The DNA of the CDR3 is TGTGCCAGCAGTTACTACACAGCTCTTCGCACAGATACGCAGTATTTT. Translation gives CASSYYTALRTDTQYF.

The table lists this clone with a count of one. The chain combines TRBV4-3 with TRBJ2-1; D may be TRBD1 (6 bases). The CDR3 is made up of 16 amino acids. CDR1 LGHNA and CDR2 YSLEER come from the germline V gene. V shed 0 bases and J shed 7 bases, with 16 bases lying between them. The CDR3 sequence: CASSQEGRGGWNEQFF. The CDR3 region has the DNA TGCGCCAGCAGCCAAGAGGGCAGGGGTGGTTGGAATGAGCAGTTCTTC.